This T cell receptor (beta chain) was sequenced during a study of cytomegalovirus exposure and HLA in healthy donors (dated by TCRdb to about 2017). In terms of the full investigation: An earlier analysis of about 560 of the donors reported about 300 Gb of sequence data and 117 million unique TCR beta sequences obtained from about 200 million T cells. Among the roughly 400 genotyped donors, approximately 82% belonged to the genetic ancestry cluster associated with self-reported Caucasian donors. Donor age, sex, ethnicity and CMV serostatus were compiled alongside the repertoire data. Roughly five DR-DQ haplotypes were handled as single units for association and clustering because linkage in the cohort was strong. On average, over 200,000 unique TCR beta nucleotide sequences were sequenced per donor among fewer than 500 genotyped donors of the cohort, with 15% to 20% of those sequences being non-productive. The number of donors typed differed by locus, with 629-630 for A, B, C, DRB1 and DQB1, 522 for DQA1, approximately 580 for DPA1, and around 460 for DPB1. To predict cytomegalovirus infection status, the study brought together high-throughput TCR immunosequencing, statistical association of individual TCRs with disease status, and machine learning. In a later genetic analysis, genome-wide SNP genotypes for 398 of the 666 donors were used, and that subset was treated as a discovery cohort. In addition to the first cohort of 666 subjects, a separate validation cohort of under 150 different subjects was used. An earlier analysis of several hundred of the donors applied high-throughput TCR beta sequencing to assess whether each TCR beta V gene segment acted as functional or pseudogenic. A later analysis re-analyzed previously published TCR beta repertoires from 666 donors and added high-resolution HLA genotyping to study TCR occurrence patterns. An early release that covered more than 550 HLA-typed donors contained approximately 300 gigabases of sequencing data and around 85 million unique TCR sequences. Class I and class II HLA loci were covered by the typing at four-digit resolution. Rather than drawing on any new phenotypic data, the later analysis identified candidate immune exposures from TCR beta sequences and the way those sequences occurred across donors. The study aimed to test whether cataloging public T cell receptors could reveal signatures of past pathogen exposure. All discovery cohort repertoires had been generated on a single sequencing platform. Using immunosequencing, the study profiled T cell repertoires from fewer than 700 subjects and related those repertoires to cytomegalovirus serostatus. The full study reports these points: A cluster of highly shared sequence variants was judged likely to be a technical artifact of the sequencing pipeline. V-gene and J-gene trimming of TCR beta chains was associated with a missense DCLRE1C variant in a later genetic analysis, and the association was replicated in an independent cohort. In a later genetic analysis, fewer N-insertions in productive TCRs were reported among donors in an Asian-associated ancestry cluster than the approximately 630-donor mean. Because the 87-base-pair reads could not distinguish some IMGT-functional V segments, including TRBV6-2 and TRBV6-3, those segments were excluded. In a later analysis, the rate of TCR association differed among HLA loci, with DRB1 alleles having the most associated TCRs and HLA-C alleles having the fewest. In a later analysis, HLA-associated TCR beta chains showed more clonal expansion and lower generation probabilities than non-associated chains that were equally common. A further reported finding was that TCR beta sequences accurately predicted the HLA-A and HLA-B alleles for most subjects in the first cohort. Immune exposure information for the cohort was limited to CMV serostatus. Roughly uniform sequencing depth across donors was assumed in presence/absence analyses, although this assumption may not hold. At a false discovery rate of 0.05, a later analysis linked about 16,000 TCR beta sequences to specific HLA alleles. When HLA alleles, especially DR and DQ, strongly co-occurred, TCR associations were difficult to assign to individual alleles. Because counts were too low, about 17 rarely observed V segments, including chromosome 9 orphons, were excluded from the earlier analysis of 587 of the donors. In an earlier analysis of roughly 560 of the donors, most TCR beta V segments were observed in productive rearrangements about 87% or about 30% of the time, broadly matching IMGT annotations. Correlated functional status among segregating V segments might reflect linkage disequilibrium, but an unknown experimental factor could not be ruled out. In vitro tests confirmed that three of the cytomegalovirus-associated TCR beta chains recognize cytomegalovirus antigens. The authors suggested that the approach could potentially be generalized to other disease states and immunological phenotypes. The study listed approximately 150 TCR beta chains as associated with cytomegalovirus. A later analysis found that most CMV-associated TCR beta chains appeared HLA-restricted, with HLA associations seemingly driven largely by CMV exposure. A later analysis reported that several top co-occurrence clusters appeared linked to parvovirus B19, influenza, CMV and Epstein-Barr virus. In this cohort, only TCR beta chains were sequenced, and detectable features were limited by the absence of alpha or paired-chain data. Most TCR sequences were seen in very few donors, while some public TCRs were found in many individuals. HLA typing was unavailable for some donors at each locus, so association tests used only the typed subset. Cytomegalovirus status was reported to be diagnosed by the classifier with high specificity and sensitivity in both the original and validation cohorts.

The cohort comprised around 700 healthy bone marrow donors. Cohort members were all nominally healthy when sampled, although unrecorded immune exposures were likely present. The donor was CMV seropositive and was included in the group of 300 or so seropositive cohort members. A peripheral blood sample was collected from each donor, and TCR beta sequencing was performed on peripheral blood mononuclear cells. The Qiagen DNeasy Blood Extraction Kit was used to extract genomic DNA from the blood cell samples. About this clone itself: Its cognate antigen has yet to be identified. No much larger clone exists at a distance of one base, and base qualities are not known.

The method behind the library was the immunoSEQ multiplex PCR assay. For the multiplex PCR, a mixture combining 60 forward primers for TCR Vbeta segments and 13 reverse primers for TCR Jbeta segments was used. Amplification of the CDR3 region of rearranged TCR beta genes was performed with a multiplex PCR assay on genomic DNA. On the Illumina HiSeq System, the amplified TCR beta libraries were sequenced as 87-base-pair reads. The original pipeline was this. A later analysis counted around 72 million unique TCR beta chains across the roughly 700 repertoires, and 9 million to 14 million of these chains were shared by at least two donors. A nearest-neighbor algorithm error-corrected the raw reads and collapsed the reads into unique sequences, merging closely related sequences to remove PCR and sequencing errors. V, D and J gene segments were assigned by aligning CDR3 sequences to IMGT reference sequences. For a sequence to be retained, at least a six-nucleotide match to both a V gene segment and a J gene segment was required. A rearrangement was called productive if the CDR3 had no stop codons and remained in frame with V and J, and every other rearrangement was called non-productive. CDR3 was defined by IMGT convention, running from the second conserved V-encoded cysteine to the conserved J-encoded phenylalanine. The earlier analysis of roughly 590 of the donors excluded sequences that lacked an unambiguous match to a single V gene segment. An earlier analysis of some 500 of the donors classified V segments as functional when productive rearrangements were above 56.7% and as segregating when the standard deviation between donors was above 5%. To diagnose cytomegalovirus status from the catalog of TCR beta chain sequences, a statistical classification framework was built. V and J gene assignment, in a later analysis, came from comparing TCR nucleotide sequences with IMGT/GENE-DB human TR gene sequences. Using the TCRdist pipeline, a later analysis assigned CDR3 sequences along with most-parsimonious VDJ recombination scenarios. In a later analysis, each TCR beta chain was defined by its CDR3 amino acid sequence together with its V-gene family, and reads without a unique V-gene family were excluded. To address suspected cross-contamination and a sequencing artifact, a later analysis removed around 600 highly shared, low-generation-probability nucleotide sequences. In a later analysis, a clonal expansion index for each public chain was calculated from normalized within-repertoire ranks of inferred template counts. In a later analysis, generation probabilities were computed with a VDJ recombination model fitted to out-of-frame rearrangements, and the resulting probabilities were checked against IGoR. In a later analysis, TCR-TCR, TCR-HLA and TCR-CMV co-occurrence was scored with hypergeometric tests, and a repertoire-size bias correction was applied to TCR pairs. False discovery rates were estimated in a later analysis by permuting HLA or CMV assignments 20 times. In a later analysis, co-occurring TCRs were grouped with DBSCAN, and TCRdist sequence similarity was added when clustering was performed within HLA-allele-positive subsets. Repertoires with fewer than 30,000 or more than 120,000 public chains were left out of co-occurrence clustering, as were four to six repertoires with anomalous nucleotide sharing. TCRdb carries this immuneACCESS record with in-frame sequences only. Its versions omit some clonotypes, under half of them owing to an unresolved V gene in the studies checked, with the rest unexplained. That table furnishes V, J and clone size, whereas the DNA furnished D and trimming. The sample includes around 33,000 clones, with 76% observed a single time. 8% to 9% of the sample is held by the ten biggest clonotypes.

The CDR3 runs 14 amino acids, cysteine and phenylalanine included. Solely the CDR3 DNA is kept, with 42 bases framed from the first base. At the junction V is shortened by 11 bases and J by 5 bases, with 22 bases in between. CDR1 and CDR2 are drawn from the germline V gene (reference sequence): LNHDA, SQIVND. The sequence was obtained from a young woman in good health and CMV-seropositive. The chain links TRBV19 with TRBJ2-7; D gene: possibly TRBD1, on 6 matching bases. Source material: PBMCs. The CDR3 sequence is CAVGKGHMLNEQYF. In nucleotides, the sequence is TGTGCCGTGGGAAAGGGACACATGTTGAACGAGCAGTACTTC. Where the CDR3 stops, the reference TRBV19 and TRBJ2-7 genes take over; the full variable domain is DGGITQSPKYLFRKEGQNVTLSCEQNLNHDAMYWYRQDPGQGLRLIYYSQIVNDFQKGDIAEGYSVSREKKESFPLTVTSAQKNPTAFYLCAVGKGHMLNEQYFGPGTRLTVT.